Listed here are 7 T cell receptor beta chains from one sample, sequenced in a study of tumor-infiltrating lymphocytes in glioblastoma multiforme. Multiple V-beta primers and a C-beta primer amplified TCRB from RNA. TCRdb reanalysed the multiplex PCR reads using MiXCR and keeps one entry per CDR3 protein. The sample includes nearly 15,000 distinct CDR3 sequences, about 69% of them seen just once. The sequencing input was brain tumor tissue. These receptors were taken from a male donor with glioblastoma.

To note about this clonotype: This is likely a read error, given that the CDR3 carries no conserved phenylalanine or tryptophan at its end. The CDR3 is CASSSVGGVTSYEQYL. In DNA form, the CDR3 reads TGCGCCAGTAGCTCGGTAGGCGGAGTGACCTCCTACGAGCAGTACTTA. The V call is TRBV5-1, the J call TRBJ2-7; D is unresolved. The CDR3 has 16 amino acids. CDR1 and CDR2 (germline): SGHRS, YFSETQ.

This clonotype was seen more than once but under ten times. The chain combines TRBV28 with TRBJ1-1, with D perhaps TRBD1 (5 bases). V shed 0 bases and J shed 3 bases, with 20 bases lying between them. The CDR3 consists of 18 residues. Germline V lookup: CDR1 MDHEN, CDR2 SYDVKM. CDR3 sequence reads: CASSLWWGGRGSDTEAFF. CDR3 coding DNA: TGTGCCAGCAGTTTATGGTGGGGTGGAAGGGGATCGGACACTGAAGCTTTCTTT.

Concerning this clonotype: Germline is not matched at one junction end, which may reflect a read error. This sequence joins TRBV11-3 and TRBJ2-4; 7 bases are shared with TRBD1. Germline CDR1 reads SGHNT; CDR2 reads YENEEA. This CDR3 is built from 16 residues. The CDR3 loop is CASSPRQGSAKDIQYF. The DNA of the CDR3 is TGTGCCAGCAGCCCCCGACAGGGCTCGGCCAAAGACATTCAATACTTC.

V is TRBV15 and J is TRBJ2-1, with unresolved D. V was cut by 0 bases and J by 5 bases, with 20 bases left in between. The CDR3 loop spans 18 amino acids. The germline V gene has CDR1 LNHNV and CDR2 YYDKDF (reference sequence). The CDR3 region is CATSRERLPGSGNNEQFF. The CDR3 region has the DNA TGTGCCACCAGCAGAGAAAGGCTGCCCGGCTCAGGCAACAATGAGCAGTTCTTC.

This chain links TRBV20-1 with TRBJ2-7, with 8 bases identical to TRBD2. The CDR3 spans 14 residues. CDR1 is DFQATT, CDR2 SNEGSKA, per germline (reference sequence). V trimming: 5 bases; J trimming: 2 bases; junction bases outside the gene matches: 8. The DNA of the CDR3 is TGCAGTGCTGGACCGCGGGAGGCCCCCTACGAGCAGTACTTC. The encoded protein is CSAGPREAPYEQYF.

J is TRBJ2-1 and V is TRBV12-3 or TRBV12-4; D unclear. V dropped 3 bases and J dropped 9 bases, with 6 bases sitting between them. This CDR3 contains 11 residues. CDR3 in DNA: TGTGCCAGCAGTTTCGGAAGTGAGCAGTTCTTC. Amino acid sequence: CASSFGSEQFF.

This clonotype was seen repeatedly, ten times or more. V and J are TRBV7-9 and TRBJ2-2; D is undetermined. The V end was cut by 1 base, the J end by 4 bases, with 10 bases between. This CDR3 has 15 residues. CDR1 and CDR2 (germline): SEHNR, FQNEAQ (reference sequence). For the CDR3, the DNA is TGTGCCAGCAGCTTAGAAGAGGTTGGCACCGGGGAGCTGTTTTTT. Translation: CASSLEEVGTGELFF.